These 13 T cell receptor beta chains came from one sample sequenced in a study of patients and donors after allogeneic stem cell transplantation. TCRdb recomputed calls from the RT-PCR reads with MiXCR, one row per CDR3 protein. This repertoire shows roughly 190,000 distinct CDR3 sequences, 41% found once; its top ten account for 33%. The sequencing input was blood, either unsorted or a sorted T cell fraction (not recorded which). Every receptor here comes from a human donor who was either an allogeneic HSCT recipient or a stem cell or donor lymphocyte infusion donor (not recorded which). It is not recorded whose cells these are; they may come from a transplant donor.

This sequence joins TRBV29-1 and TRBJ2-1, with unresolved D. This CDR3 contains 9 residues. Per germline, CDR1 SQVTM and CDR2 ANQGSEA. Trimming took off 2 bases at V and 10 bases at J, with 3 bases between the two ends. Written as DNA, the CDR3 is TGCAGCGTTGAATCGGAGCAGTTCTTC. Its translation is CSVESEQFF.

The V gene is TRBV12-3 or TRBV12-4, the J gene TRBJ2-5, with D tentatively TRBD2 (6 bases). The CDR3 runs to 15 residues. The ends were cut back, 6 bases at V and 4 bases at J, with 18 bases in the middle. As DNA, the CDR3 is TGTGCCAGCAGCCGCCGCCGCCGGGACTTAGAGACCCAGTACTTC. Translation: CASSRRRRDLETQYF.

The chain uses TRBV28 and TRBJ2-7; either TRBD1 or TRBD2 may fit D (5 bases each). CDR3 length equals 17 residues. CDR1 is MDHEN and CDR2 is SYDVKM in the germline V gene. Trimming shortened V by 4 bases and J by 1 base, and 20 bases separated the two germline ends. In nucleotides, the CDR3 is TGTGCCAGCAGTTCGGGTGACTATTGGGACGGATCCTACGAGCAGTACTTC. It translates to CASSSGDYWDGSYEQYF.

This clonotype has a handful of counts. The J gene is TRBJ1-6, the V gene TRBV7-2; 7 bases agree with TRBD1. There are 16 residues in the CDR3. J was trimmed by 7 bases and V by 4 bases; bases with no gene match: 10. The germline gives CDR1 SGHTA, CDR2 FQGNSA. In DNA, the CDR3 is TGTGCCAGCAGCTCGACCAAGGGACAGCGGAATTCACCCCTCCACTTT. Residues: CASSSTKGQRNSPLHF.

This chain joins TRBV5-1 and TRBJ2-7, with TRBD1 identical over 10 bases. Germline V gene sequence: CDR1 SGHRS, CDR2 YFSETQ. Trimming removed 0 bases from V and 6 bases from J; junction bases left unmatched: 6. The CDR3 is made up of 15 amino acids. This chain's CDR3 is CASSLVGTGEAEQYF. In DNA, the CDR3 is TGCGCCAGCAGCTTGGTCGGGACAGGGGAAGCCGAGCAGTACTTC.

J is TRBJ2-5 and V is TRBV12-3 or TRBV12-4; perhaps D is TRBD1 or TRBD2 (5 bases each). CDR3 length: 15 amino acids. V was cut by 3 bases and J by 2 bases, with 13 bases left in between. The CDR3 nucleotides are TGTGCCAGCAGTTTCTGGGGGAACAGACAAGAGACCCAGTACTTC. Residues: CASSFWGNRQETQYF.

The table lists this clonotype with a few counts. The chain combines TRBV24-1 with TRBJ2-1; perhaps TRBD2 as D (6 bases). The germline V gene has CDR1 KGHDR and CDR2 SFDVKD. The germline V and J ends were trimmed by 4 bases and 9 bases, with 12 bases remaining between them. The length of the CDR3 is 13 residues. CDR3 region: CATSDPPGGEQFF. The CDR3 region has the DNA TGTGCCACCAGTGACCCACCCGGGGGTGAGCAGTTCTTC.

The CDR3 region is CASSVGTGGNGYTF. The CDR3 bases are TGTGCCAGCAGCGTTGGGACAGGGGGCAATGGCTACACCTTC. The chain employs TRBV9 and TRBJ1-2; 12 bases map to TRBD1. Germline CDR1 and CDR2: SGDLS and YYNGEE. J gave up 6 bases and V 2 bases, and 2 bases lay outside the gene matches. The CDR3 is 14 residues long.

The chain links TRBV9 to TRBJ2-1, with D possibly matching TRBD1 (6 bases). Trimming shortened V by 4 bases and J by 7 bases, and 18 bases separated the two germline ends. The CDR3 loop spans 15 amino acids. Germline V CDR1 and CDR2: SGDLS, YYNGEE. The CDR3 region has the DNA TGTGCCAGCAGCCCATCCGGGACACTTGTTAATGAGCAGTTCTTC. Protein: CASSPSGTLVNEQFF.

The V and J genes are TRBV6-2 or TRBV6-3 and TRBJ2-5; 7 nucleotides line up with TRBD2. The CDR3 runs 17 residues. Germline V gives CDR1 MNHEY, CDR2 SVGEGT. Unmatched junction bases numbered 12, after V lost 2 bases and J lost 3 bases. CDR3 DNA sequence: TGTGCCAGCAGTTACCCTCGGTCTGGCGGGAGTAAAGAGACCCAGTACTTC. It specifies CASSYPRSGGSKETQYF.

This clonotype has more than one count but fewer than ten. This chain connects TRBV29-1 to TRBJ1-1; D is undetermined. Germline loops: CDR1 SQVTM, CDR2 ANQGSEA. V gave up 3 bases and J gave up 0 bases, with 14 bases separating them. The CDR3 covers 15 residues. CDR3 in amino acids: CSVDPGVLMNTEAFF. The CDR3 coding sequence is TGCAGCGTTGATCCGGGCGTCCTTATGAACACTGAAGCTTTCTTT.

The table lists this clonotype with a few counts. The chain couples TRBV28 to TRBJ1-2; D uncertain. Germline V gives CDR1 MDHEN, CDR2 SYDVKM. This CDR3 is 13 amino acids long. Deletions cut 5 bases from V and 10 bases from J, with 17 bases between. CDR3 in DNA: TGTGCCAGCAGTACGGAAAAACCCCTAGCCTACACCTTC. Residues: CASSTEKPLAYTF.

This clonotype was recorded once. V and J are TRBV9 and TRBJ2-3; 7 bases line up with TRBD2. This CDR3 has 16 residues. V lost 0 bases and J lost 1; bases outside the gene matches: 5. In germline, CDR1 is SGDLS, CDR2 YYNGEE. DNA of the CDR3: TGTGCCAGCAGCGTAGTTCCCCGGGAGGGCACAGATACGCAGTATTTT. Its protein is CASSVVPREGTDTQYF.